The 21 T cell receptor beta chains reported below all come from one sample, sequenced in a study of read filtering for tumor transcriptome and immune sequencing. This library used approximately 390 ng RNA and molecular barcoded adaptors spanning alpha/delta and beta/gamma chains. A single record per CDR3 protein comes from TCRdb applying MiXCR to the reads. The data hold 50,000 to 65,000 distinct CDR3 sequences, with 15% to 25% observed a single time. Sample: a population of CD138-negative cells sorted from bone marrow. The receptors shown here come from a donor at least 40 years old with multiple myeloma.

This clonotype came up many times. The V and J genes are TRBV12-3 or TRBV12-4 and TRBJ2-7; 9 bases agree with TRBD2. The CDR3 has 14 residues. The V segment lost 5 bases and the J segment 6 bases; nucleotides outside the gene matches: 8. The DNA for the CDR3 is TGTGCCAGCAGTCAAATTAGCGGGGGCGGCGAGCAGTACTTC. This codes for CASSQISGGGEQYF.

This clonotype was seen only a few times. J is TRBJ2-6 and V is TRBV15; D not resolved. The CDR3 is 16 amino acids. The germline V gene has CDR1 LNHNV and CDR2 YYDKDF (reference sequence). Trimming took 1 base from V and 0 from J, leaving 7 bases between them. This CDR3 is CATSRGRTSGANVLTF. Here the CDR3 DNA reads TGTGCCACCAGCAGAGGAAGGACCTCTGGGGCCAACGTCCTGACTTTC.

This clonotype has at least ten counts. This chain joins TRBV7-2 and TRBJ2-2; D unresolved. The CDR3 consists of 15 residues. Trimming pared 3 bases from V and 4 bases from J, leaving 12 bases between. CDR1 SGHTA and CDR2 FQGNSA come from the germline V gene. The CDR3 reads CASSFHTRVTGELFF. CDR3 bases: TGTGCCAGCAGCTTCCACACCCGAGTCACCGGGGAGCTGTTTTTT.

Concerning this clonotype: One end of the junction varies from germline; a read error may be responsible. CDR3 sequence reads: CASSIPGPPYTRYF. CDR3 sequence (DNA): TGTGCCAGCAGTATCCCGGGACCCCCTTATACGCGGTATTTT. The chain joins TRBV28 to TRBJ1-4; D might be TRBD1 (5 bases). The CDR3 has 14 residues. In germline, CDR1 is MDHEN, CDR2 SYDVKM.

This clonotype was counted at least ten times. This sequence joins TRBV5-1 and TRBJ2-1, with 9 bases that match TRBD1. This CDR3 is built from 15 residues. Germline V gene lookup returns CDR1 SGHRS and CDR2 YFSETQ. Trimming cost V 4 bases and J 0 bases; bases outside gene matches: 2. The CDR3 loop is CASSRQGDSYNEQFF. CDR3 bases: TGCGCCAGCAGCAGACAGGGGGACTCCTACAATGAGCAGTTCTTC.

Only a few counts were recorded for this clonotype. This chain uses TRBV7-6 with TRBJ2-7, with 8 positions matching TRBD2. The V gene end was trimmed by 2 bases and the J gene end by 2 bases; junction bases not matched to a gene: 8. This CDR3 spans 16 amino acids. Germline loops: CDR1 SGHVS, CDR2 FNYEAQ. CDR3 protein: CASSLFLSGGPYEQYF. The CDR3 DNA follows: TGTGCCAGCAGCTTATTTTTGTCGGGAGGGCCCTACGAGCAGTACTTC.

This clonotype showed up many times. This chain joins TRBV28 and TRBJ1-1; perhaps TRBD1 as D (6 bases). From germline, CDR1 is MDHEN and CDR2 SYDVKM. Between the trimmed V and J ends, which lost 6 bases and 4 bases, there was a span of 9 bases. This CDR3 comprises 12 residues. The CDR3 DNA sequence: TGTGCCAGCAGAGGGGGGAGCACTGAAGCTTTCTTT. The encoded protein is CASRGGSTEAFF.

The CDR3 protein is CASSLMSGELFF. Written as DNA, the CDR3 is TGTGCCAGCAGTTTAATGTCCGGGGAGCTGTTTTTT. This chain links TRBV27 with TRBJ2-2, with no clear D. The V gene's germline CDR1 is MNHEY and CDR2 SMNVEV (reference sequence). This CDR3 spans 12 amino acids. Deletions cut 2 bases from V and 6 bases from J, with 4 bases between.

The sample holds many counts of this clonotype. The rearrangement links TRBV29-1 to TRBJ2-1; possible D gene TRBD1, 6 bases. The CDR3 contains 12 residues. Trimming removed 4 bases at V and 7 bases at J, with 11 bases between. CDR1 and CDR2 from the germline V gene are SQVTM and ANQGSEA. CDR3 amino acids: CSVAQRGNEQFF. CDR3 DNA sequence: TGCAGCGTTGCGCAGAGGGGGAATGAGCAGTTCTTC.

CDR3 loop: CASSLVTGGEQPQHF. CDR3 in DNA: TGTGCCAGCAGCTTAGTTACAGGGGGCGAACAGCCCCAGCATTTT. The chain employs TRBV7-9 and TRBJ1-5, with 9 positions matching TRBD1. Germline CDR1 is SEHNR and CDR2 is FQNEAQ (reference sequence). The V gene end was trimmed by 1 base and the J gene end by 7 bases; junction bases not matched to a gene: 5. There are 15 residues in the CDR3.

Concerning this clonotype: A read error is likely here: a far larger clone is one base away. The chain combines TRBV5-1 with TRBJ2-5; 11 nucleotides line up with TRBD2. J lost 11 bases, V lost 4 bases, and 13 bases had no gene match. CDR1 is SGHRS and CDR2 is YFSETQ in the germline V gene. CDR3 length: 15 amino acids. The CDR3 reads CASSGGTSGNNEQYF. CDR3 DNA: TGCGCCAGCAGCGGCGGGACTAGCGGAAACAATGAGCAGTACTTC.

This clonotype was observed at least ten times. The chain carries TRBV10-3 and TRBJ2-5; 11 nucleotides agree with TRBD1. V gave up 6 bases and J gave up 3 bases; unmatched junction bases: 3. Per germline, CDR1 ENHRY and CDR2 SYGVKD. The CDR3 runs to 14 residues. In DNA, the CDR3 is TGTGCCATCAGGAGGGGACAGGGGGAAGAGACCCAGTACTTC. This encodes CAIRRGQGEETQYF.

This chain uses TRBV6-1 with TRBJ2-3; the match to TRBD2 covers 9 bases. V lost 3 bases and J lost 4; bases outside the gene matches: 5. Germline lookup yields CDR1 MNHNS and CDR2 SASEGT. The CDR3 runs 15 residues. Here the CDR3 reads CASSEEAGGPDTQYF. The CDR3 DNA follows: TGTGCCAGCAGTGAGGAAGCGGGGGGTCCAGATACGCAGTATTTT.

This clonotype appeared many times. The chain has TRBV20-1 and TRBJ1-2; D perhaps matches TRBD1 (6 bases). Germline CDR1 reads DFQATT; CDR2 reads SNEGSKA (reference sequence). V gave up 6 bases and J gave up 8 bases, with 19 bases separating them. This CDR3 has 13 amino acids. The CDR3 region is CSAKGTGTHGYTF. As DNA, the CDR3 is TGCAGTGCAAAGGGAACCGGGACACACGGCTACACCTTC.

This clonotype showed up many times. The chain joins TRBV12-3 or TRBV12-4 to TRBJ1-1; D ambiguous. CDR3 length: 13 amino acids. The V end was cut by 3 bases, the J end by 4 bases, with 9 bases between. Here the CDR3 DNA reads TGTGCCAGCAGTTTTTGGCGTGGCACTGAAGCTTTCTTT. Encoded protein: CASSFWRGTEAFF.

This clonotype was observed at least ten times. The rearrangement joins TRBV5-5 to TRBJ1-2; D is uncertain. CDR3 length: 16 amino acids. CDR1 is SGHKS, CDR2 YYEKEE, per germline (reference sequence). The V gene lost 3 bases and the J gene lost 4 bases, with 19 bases spanning the gap. The chain's CDR3 is CASSWIVGPLPYGYTF. Written as DNA, the CDR3 is TGTGCCAGCAGCTGGATCGTTGGGCCTCTCCCCTATGGCTACACCTTC.

This clonotype occurred many times. This chain uses TRBV24-1 with TRBJ2-2, with 9 bases fitting TRBD1. The junction had 6 bases not matched to a gene; V was cut back by 7 bases and J by 4 bases. Germline V gene lookup returns CDR1 KGHDR and CDR2 SFDVKD. This CDR3 region has 15 residues. The CDR3 is CATRGPGQGTGELFF. The CDR3 coding sequence is TGTGCCACCAGAGGGCCGGGACAGGGCACCGGGGAGCTGTTTTTT.

This clonotype was observed many times. The chain joins TRBV10-3 to TRBJ2-2; no clear D. Trimming stripped 4 bases from V and 0 bases from J, with 9 bases between. In germline, CDR1 is ENHRY, CDR2 SYGVKD. CDR3 size: 15 residues. The CDR3 DNA reads TGTGCCATCAGTGGGACCGACACGAACACCGGGGAGCTGTTTTTT. Its protein product is CAISGTDTNTGELFF.

This clonotype was seen ten or more times. The chain has TRBV5-1 and TRBJ1-1; D remains ambiguous. This CDR3 contains 14 residues. Trimming removed 0 bases at V and 4 bases at J, with 10 bases between. From germline, CDR1 is SGHRS and CDR2 YFSETQ. The CDR3 DNA sequence: TGCGCCAGCAGCTTGGAAGCCCACAGCACTGAAGCTTTCTTT. This sequence encodes CASSLEAHSTEAFF.

This clonotype was seen at least ten times. V is TRBV20-1 and J is TRBJ2-7; D is uncertain. V lost 1 base to trimming and J lost 7 bases, with 11 bases between them. This CDR3 spans 12 amino acids. CDR1 DFQATT and CDR2 SNEGSKA come from the germline V gene (reference sequence). The CDR3 nucleotides are TGCAGTGCTAGAGGCCACAAGAAGGAGCAGTACTTC. Encoded protein: CSARGHKKEQYF.

There are many counts of this clonotype. V is TRBV12-3 or TRBV12-4 and J is TRBJ2-2; 10 positions match TRBD1. V lost 7 bases, J lost 5 bases, and 4 bases stayed unmatched. The length of the CDR3 is 14 residues. CDR3 residues: CASKGQGITGELFF. The CDR3, as DNA: TGTGCCAGCAAGGGACAGGGGATAACCGGGGAGCTGTTTTTT.